The present entry profiles one TCR beta chain with its context. Antigen unknown. This sample was included in a study of cytomegalovirus exposure and HLA in healthy donors. Study-wide points: The authors listed around 150 TCR beta chains as cytomegalovirus-associated. Most TCR sequences proved rare, with some public TCRs found in many donors.

Vbeta (60) and Jbeta (13) primers were used in the PCR. As processed by the authors: Roughly 11 million of the 80 million or so unique TCR beta chains counted in a later analysis were shared. Assay used: immunoSEQ multiplex PCR; TCRdb lists only in-frame clones, some missing. For V, J and clone size, that table is used; D and trimming come from the DNA. The sample consists of about 170,000 clones, roughly 80% of them appearing once. This receptor was identified in a male donor in good health and CMV-seronegative. The sequenced sample was PBMCs.

The CDR3 bases are TGTGCCTGGAGTGCCCCCAGGGCGAAGCAGTTCTTC. This gives the protein CAWSAPRAKQFF. The chain links TRBV30 to TRBJ2-1; D might be TRBD1 (5 bases). This CDR3 spans 12 amino acids. V lost 1 base, J lost 11 bases, and 12 bases lay in between. CDR1 and CDR2 from the germline V gene are GTSNPN and SVGIG (reference sequence). The full variable domain, its missing parts supplied by reference TRBV30 and TRBJ2-1, is SQTIHQWPATLVQPVGSPLSLECTVEGTSNPNLYWYRQAAGRGLQLLFYSVGIGQISSEVPQNLSASRPQDRQFILSSKKLLLSDSGFYLCAWSAPRAKQFFGPGTRLTVL.